These T cell receptor delta chains were read from a single sample in a study of gamma-delta chains in newborns, infants, children. TCRdb reprocessed the reads using CATT. The sample includes about 9,200 delta-chain clones, approximately 22% of them seen just once. Sequencing was performed on blood. The source is a child who was a newborn, infant or young child, either healthy, febrile or measles-vaccinated (not recorded which). Each CDR3 is given with its conserved first and last residue. The order of the fields is CDR3 DNA, CDR3 protein, V gene, D gene, clone size, J gene. D genes are given only for firm matches. Rows may omit the clone size; those that give it use once, few, many or a size class.

DNA: TGTGCCTGTGACTCCCTAGGAACTGGGGAGTACACCGATAAACTCATCTTT
CDR3: CACDSLGTGEYTDKLIF
V: TRDV2
D: TRDD3
size: few
J: TRDJ1

DNA: TGTGCCTGTGACCTGGTACTGGGGGAACCGTTAAAGGCTTTGACAGCACAACTCTTCTTT
CDR3: CACDLVLGEPLKALTAQLFF
V: TRDV2
D: TRDD3
size: NA
J: TRDJ2

DNA: TGTGCCTGTGACACCGTGCTTGAGGGCCTCGGTGACTCCTGGGACACCCGACAGATGTTTTTC
CDR3: CACDTVLEGLGDSWDTRQMFF
V: TRDV2
D: NA
size: NA
J: TRDJ3

DNA: TGTGCTCTTGGGGAACTAGCGGTTGGGGGATACTCTCGTAAACTCATCTTT
CDR3: CALGELAVGGYSRKLIF
V: TRDV1
D: TRDD3
size: NA
J: TRDJ1

DNA: TGTGCCTGTGACACTTTATCCGGAGATGCCGATAAACTCATCTTT
CDR3: CACDTLSGDADKLIF
V: TRDV2
D: NA
size: NA
J: TRDJ1

DNA: TGTGCCTGTGATCAACTGGGGGGTACGGGATACAATACTCAGGGTTCGTACACCGATAAACTCATCTTT
CDR3: CACDQLGGTGYNTQGSYTDKLIF
V: TRDV2
D: TRDD3
size: NA
J: TRDJ1

DNA: TGTGCCTGTGACACTTTAGTAGGTGGGGGTCTCCCGTACACCGATAAACTCATCTTT
CDR3: CACDTLVGGGLPYTDKLIF
V: TRDV2
D: NA
size: few
J: TRDJ1

DNA: TGTGCCTGTGATACACTGGGGGATAAGGTCACCGATAAACTCATCTTT
CDR3: CACDTLGDKVTDKLIF
V: TRDV2
D: TRDD3
size: NA
J: TRDJ1

DNA: TGTGCCTGTGACACCATTACTGGGGACCCATCCTGGGACACCCGACAGATGTTTTTC
CDR3: CACDTITGDPSWDTRQMFF
V: TRDV2
D: TRDD3
size: few
J: TRDJ3

DNA: TGTGCCTGTGAATATCTGGGGGATACGGCCGATAAACTCATCTTT
CDR3: CACEYLGDTADKLIF
V: TRDV2
D: TRDD3
size: medium-sized
J: TRDJ1

DNA: TGTGCTCTTGGGGAGACACGTCTTCCATTTACTTTGGGGGGTTCGTCCACCGATAAACTCATCTTT
CDR3: CALGETRLPFTLGGSSTDKLIF
V: TRDV1
D: NA
size: NA
J: TRDJ1